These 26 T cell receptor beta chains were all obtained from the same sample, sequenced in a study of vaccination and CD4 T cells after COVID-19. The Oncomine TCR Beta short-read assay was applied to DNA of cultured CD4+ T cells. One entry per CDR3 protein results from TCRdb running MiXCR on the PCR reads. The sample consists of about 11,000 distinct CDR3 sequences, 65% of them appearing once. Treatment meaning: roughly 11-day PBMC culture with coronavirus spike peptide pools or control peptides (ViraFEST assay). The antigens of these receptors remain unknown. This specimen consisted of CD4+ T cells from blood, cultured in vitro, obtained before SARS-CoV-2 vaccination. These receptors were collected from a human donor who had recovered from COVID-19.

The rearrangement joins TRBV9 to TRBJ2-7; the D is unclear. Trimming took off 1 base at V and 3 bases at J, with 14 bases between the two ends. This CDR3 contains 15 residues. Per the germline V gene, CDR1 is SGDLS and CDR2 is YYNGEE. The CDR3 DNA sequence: TGTGCCAGCAGCGTACCGGGCTCGGGTATCTACGAGCAGTACTTC. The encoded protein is CASSVPGSGIYEQYF.

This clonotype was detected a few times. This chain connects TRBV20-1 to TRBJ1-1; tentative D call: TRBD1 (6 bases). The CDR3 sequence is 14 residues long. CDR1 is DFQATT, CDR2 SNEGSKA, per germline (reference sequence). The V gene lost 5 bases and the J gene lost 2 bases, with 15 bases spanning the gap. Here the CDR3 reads CSASSRGFNTEAFF. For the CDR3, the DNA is TGCAGTGCTTCATCCAGGGGTTTCAACACTGAAGCTTTCTTT.

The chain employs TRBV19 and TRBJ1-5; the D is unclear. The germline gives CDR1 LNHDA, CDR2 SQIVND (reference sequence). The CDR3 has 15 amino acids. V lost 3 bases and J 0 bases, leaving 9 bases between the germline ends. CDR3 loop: CASSMARFSNQPQHF. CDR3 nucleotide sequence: TGTGCCAGTAGTATGGCGCGGTTTAGCAATCAGCCCCAGCATTTT.

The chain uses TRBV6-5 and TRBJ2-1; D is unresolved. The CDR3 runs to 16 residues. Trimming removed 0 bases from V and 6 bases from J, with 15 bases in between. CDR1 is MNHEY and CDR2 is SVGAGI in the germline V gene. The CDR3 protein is CASSYSSQLMANEQFF. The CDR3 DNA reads TGTGCCAGCAGTTACTCGTCCCAACTAATGGCCAATGAGCAGTTCTTC.

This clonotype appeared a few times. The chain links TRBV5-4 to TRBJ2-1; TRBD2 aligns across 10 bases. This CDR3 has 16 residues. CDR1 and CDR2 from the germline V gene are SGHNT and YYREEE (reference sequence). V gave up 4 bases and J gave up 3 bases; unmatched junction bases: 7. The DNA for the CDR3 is TGTGCCAGCAGCCCGGGGGCTAGCGGGAGCTACAATGAGCAGTTCTTC. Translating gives CASSPGASGSYNEQFF.

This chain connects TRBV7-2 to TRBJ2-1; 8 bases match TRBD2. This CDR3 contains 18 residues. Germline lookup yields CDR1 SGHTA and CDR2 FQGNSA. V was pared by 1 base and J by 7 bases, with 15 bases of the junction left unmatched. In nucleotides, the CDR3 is TGTGCCAGCAGCTTAGAGATTGTATACGGGAGGGCCACAAATGAGCAGTTCTTC. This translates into CASSLEIVYGRATNEQFF.

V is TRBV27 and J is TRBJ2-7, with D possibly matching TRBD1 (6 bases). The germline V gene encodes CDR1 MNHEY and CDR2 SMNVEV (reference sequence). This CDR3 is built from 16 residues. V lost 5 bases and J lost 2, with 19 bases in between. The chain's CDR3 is CASSPRGRGLTYEQYF. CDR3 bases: TGTGCCAGCAGTCCCCGAGGCAGGGGCCTAACCTACGAGCAGTACTTC.

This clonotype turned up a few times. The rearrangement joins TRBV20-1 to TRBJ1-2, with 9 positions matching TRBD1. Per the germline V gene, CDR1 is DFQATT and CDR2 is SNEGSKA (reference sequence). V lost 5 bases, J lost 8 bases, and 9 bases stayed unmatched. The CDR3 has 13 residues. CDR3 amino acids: CSAGAGTGSGYTF. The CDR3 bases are TGCAGTGCTGGGGCCGGGACAGGGAGCGGCTACACCTTC.

Written as DNA, the CDR3 is TGCAGCGTACCTAAGGTCGGTCTCACCGGGGAGCTGTTTTTT. Its protein product is CSVPKVGLTGELFF. The chain uses TRBV20-1 and TRBJ2-2; D unresolved. Germline values: CDR1 DFQATT, CDR2 SNEGSKA (reference sequence). The CDR3 runs to 14 residues.

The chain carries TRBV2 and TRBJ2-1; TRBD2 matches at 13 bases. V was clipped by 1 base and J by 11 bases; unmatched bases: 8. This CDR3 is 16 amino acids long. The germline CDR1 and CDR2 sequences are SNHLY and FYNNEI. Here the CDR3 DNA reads TGTGCCAGCAGTGAAGGGCCGGGACTAGCGGGACGTAAGCAGTTCTTC. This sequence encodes CASSEGPGLAGRKQFF.

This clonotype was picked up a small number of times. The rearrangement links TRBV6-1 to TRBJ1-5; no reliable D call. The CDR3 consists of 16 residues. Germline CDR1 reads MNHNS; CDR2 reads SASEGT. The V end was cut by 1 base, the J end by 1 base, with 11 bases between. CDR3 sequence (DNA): TGTGCCAGCAGTGAAGTAGGGTTTTGGAGCAATCAGCCCCAGCATTTT. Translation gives CASSEVGFWSNQPQHF.

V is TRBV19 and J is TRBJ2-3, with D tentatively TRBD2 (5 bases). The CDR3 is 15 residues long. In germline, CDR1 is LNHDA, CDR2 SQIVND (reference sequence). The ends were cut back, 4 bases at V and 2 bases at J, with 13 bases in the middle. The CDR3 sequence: CASSNLARYTDTQYF. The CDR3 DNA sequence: TGTGCCAGTAGTAATCTAGCCCGATACACAGATACGCAGTATTTT.

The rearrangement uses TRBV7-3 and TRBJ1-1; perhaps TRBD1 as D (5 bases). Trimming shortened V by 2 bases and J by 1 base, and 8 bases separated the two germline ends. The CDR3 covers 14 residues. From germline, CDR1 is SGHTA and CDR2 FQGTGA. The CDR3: CASSLLGQNTEAFF. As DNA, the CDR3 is TGTGCCAGCAGCTTACTCGGACAGAACACTGAAGCTTTCTTT.

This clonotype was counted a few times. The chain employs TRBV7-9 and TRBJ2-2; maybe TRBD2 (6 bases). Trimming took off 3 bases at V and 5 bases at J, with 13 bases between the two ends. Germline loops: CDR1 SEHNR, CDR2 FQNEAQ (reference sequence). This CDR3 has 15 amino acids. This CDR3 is CASSLGLPLTGELFF. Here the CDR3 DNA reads TGTGCCAGCAGCTTGGGACTCCCTTTGACCGGGGAGCTGTTTTTT.

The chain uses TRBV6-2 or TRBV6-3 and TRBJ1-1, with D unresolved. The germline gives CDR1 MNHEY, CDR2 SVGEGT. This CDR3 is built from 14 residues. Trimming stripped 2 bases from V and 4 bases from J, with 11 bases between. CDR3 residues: CASSYGAAGTEAFF. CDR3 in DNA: TGTGCCAGCAGTTACGGAGCAGCGGGCACTGAAGCTTTCTTT.

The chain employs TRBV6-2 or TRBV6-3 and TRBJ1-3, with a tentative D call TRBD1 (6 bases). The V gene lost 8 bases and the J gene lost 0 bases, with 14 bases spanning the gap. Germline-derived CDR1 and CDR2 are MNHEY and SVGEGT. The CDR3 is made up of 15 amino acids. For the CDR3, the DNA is TGTGCCAGCGCAAACAGGGAAAACTCTGGAAACACCATATATTTT. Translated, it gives CASANRENSGNTIYF.

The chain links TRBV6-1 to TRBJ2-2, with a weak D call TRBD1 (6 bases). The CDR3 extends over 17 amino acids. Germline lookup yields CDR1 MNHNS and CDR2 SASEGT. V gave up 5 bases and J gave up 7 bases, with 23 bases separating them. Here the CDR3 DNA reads TGTGCCAGCAGTCCCGGGACACGGGGCTTTGGGGGCGGGGAGCTGTTTTTT. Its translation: CASSPGTRGFGGGELFF.

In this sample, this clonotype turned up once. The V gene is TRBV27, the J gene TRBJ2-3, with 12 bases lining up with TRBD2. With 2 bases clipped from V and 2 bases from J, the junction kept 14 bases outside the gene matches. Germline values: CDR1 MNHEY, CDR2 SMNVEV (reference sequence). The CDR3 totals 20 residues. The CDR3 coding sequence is TGTGCCAGCAGTTTAAATTTCTGGACTAGCGGGATCCACCACACAGATACGCAGTATTTT. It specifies CASSLNFWTSGIHHTDTQYF.

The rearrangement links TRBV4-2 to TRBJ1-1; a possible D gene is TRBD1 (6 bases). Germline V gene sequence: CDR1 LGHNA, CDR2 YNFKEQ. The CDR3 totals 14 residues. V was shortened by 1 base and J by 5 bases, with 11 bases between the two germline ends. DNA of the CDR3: TGTGCCAGCAGCCAAGTTAGGGGGGGGACTGAAGCTTTCTTT. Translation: CASSQVRGGTEAFF.

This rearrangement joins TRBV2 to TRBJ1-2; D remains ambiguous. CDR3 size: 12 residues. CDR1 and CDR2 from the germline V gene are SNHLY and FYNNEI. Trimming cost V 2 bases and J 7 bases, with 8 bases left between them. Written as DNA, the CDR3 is TGTGCCAGCAGTGAATTGAGAACTGGCTACACCTTC. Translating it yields CASSELRTGYTF. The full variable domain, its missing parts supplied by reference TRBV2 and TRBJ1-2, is EPEVTQTPSHQVTQMGQEVILRCVPISNHLYFYWYRQILGQKVEFLVSFYNNEISEKSEIFDDQFSVERPDGSNFTLKIRSTKLEDSAMYFCASSELRTGYTFGSGTRLTVV.

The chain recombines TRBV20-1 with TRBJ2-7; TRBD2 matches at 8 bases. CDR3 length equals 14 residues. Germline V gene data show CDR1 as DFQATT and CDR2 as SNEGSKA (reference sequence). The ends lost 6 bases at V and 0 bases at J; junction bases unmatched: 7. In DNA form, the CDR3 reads TGCAGTGCACCCGTAGCGGGAAACTCCTACGAGCAGTACTTC. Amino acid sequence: CSAPVAGNSYEQYF.

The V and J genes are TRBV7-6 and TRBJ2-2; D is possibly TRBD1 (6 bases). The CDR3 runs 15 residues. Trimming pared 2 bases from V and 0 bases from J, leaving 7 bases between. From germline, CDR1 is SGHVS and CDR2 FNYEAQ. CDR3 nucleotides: TGTGCCAGCAGCTTATGGACAGCGAACACCGGGGAGCTGTTTTTT. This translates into CASSLWTANTGELFF.

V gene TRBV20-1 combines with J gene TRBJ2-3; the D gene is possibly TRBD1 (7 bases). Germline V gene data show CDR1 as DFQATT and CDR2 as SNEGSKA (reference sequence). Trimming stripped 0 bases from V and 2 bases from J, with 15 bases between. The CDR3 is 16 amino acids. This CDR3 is CSARDLTGRTTDTQYF. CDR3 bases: TGCAGTGCTAGAGATTTGACAGGGAGGACCACAGATACGCAGTATTTT.

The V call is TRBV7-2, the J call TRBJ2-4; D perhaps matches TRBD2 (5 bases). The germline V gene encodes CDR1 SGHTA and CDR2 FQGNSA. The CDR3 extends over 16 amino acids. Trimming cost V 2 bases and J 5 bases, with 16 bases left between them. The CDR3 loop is CASSLIGRDAQNIQYF. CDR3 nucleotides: TGTGCCAGCAGCTTAATCGGTCGGGATGCGCAAAACATTCAGTACTTC. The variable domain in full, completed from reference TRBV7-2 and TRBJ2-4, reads GAGVSQSPSNKVTEKGKDVELRCDPISGHTALYWYRQSLGQGLEFLIYFQGNSAPDKSGLPSDRFSAERTGGSVSTLTIQRTQQEDSAVYLCASSLIGRDAQNIQYFGAGTRLSVL.

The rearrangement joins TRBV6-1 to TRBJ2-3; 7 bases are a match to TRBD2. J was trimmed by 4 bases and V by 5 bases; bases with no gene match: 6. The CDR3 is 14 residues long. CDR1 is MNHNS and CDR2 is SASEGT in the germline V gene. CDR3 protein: CASSIAGGADTQYF. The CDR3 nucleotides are TGTGCCAGCAGTATAGCGGGTGGGGCAGATACGCAGTATTTT.

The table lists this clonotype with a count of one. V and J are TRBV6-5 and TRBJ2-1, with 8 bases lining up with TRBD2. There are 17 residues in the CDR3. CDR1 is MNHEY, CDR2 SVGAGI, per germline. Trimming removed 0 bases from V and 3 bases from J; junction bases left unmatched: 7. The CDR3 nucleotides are TGTGCCAGCAGTTACTCTGCGGGGCGGGGGGTCTACAATGAGCAGTTCTTC. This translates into CASSYSAGRGVYNEQFF.